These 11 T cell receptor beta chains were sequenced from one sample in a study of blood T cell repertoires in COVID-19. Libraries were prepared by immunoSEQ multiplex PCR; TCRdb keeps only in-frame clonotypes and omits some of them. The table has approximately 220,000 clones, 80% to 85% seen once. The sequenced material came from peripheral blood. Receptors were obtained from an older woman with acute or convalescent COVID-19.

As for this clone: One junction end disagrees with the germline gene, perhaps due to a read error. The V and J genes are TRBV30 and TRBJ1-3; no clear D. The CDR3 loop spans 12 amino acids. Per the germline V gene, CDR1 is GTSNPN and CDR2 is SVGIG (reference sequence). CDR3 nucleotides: TGTGCCTGGAGTGTGACTGGGAACACCATATATTTT. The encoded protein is CAWSVTGNTIYF.

This CDR3 reads CASSSVLQETQYF. CDR3 DNA: TGTGCCAGCAGCTCCGTTCTCCAAGAGACCCAGTACTTC. The V call is TRBV6-5, the J call TRBJ2-5; the D is unclear. The CDR3 has 13 residues. CDR1 is MNHEY, CDR2 SVGAGI, per germline. V gave up 6 bases and J gave up 1 base, with 9 bases separating them.

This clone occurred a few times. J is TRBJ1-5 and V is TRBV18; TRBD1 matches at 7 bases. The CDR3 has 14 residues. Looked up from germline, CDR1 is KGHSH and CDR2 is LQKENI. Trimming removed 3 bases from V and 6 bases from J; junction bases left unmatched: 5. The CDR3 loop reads CASSPGQSVQPQHF. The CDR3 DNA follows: TGTGCCAGCTCACCGGGACAGTCGGTTCAGCCCCAGCATTTT.

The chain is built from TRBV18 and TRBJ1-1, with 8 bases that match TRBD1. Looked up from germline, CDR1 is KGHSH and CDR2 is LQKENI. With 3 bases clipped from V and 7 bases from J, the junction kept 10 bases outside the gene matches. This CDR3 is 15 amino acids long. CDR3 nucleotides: TGTGCCAGCTCACCTTTGCAGGGGGCATTAGGTGAAGCTTTCTTT. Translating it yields CASSPLQGALGEAFF. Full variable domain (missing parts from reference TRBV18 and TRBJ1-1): NAGVMQNPRHLVRRRGQEARLRCSPMKGHSHVYWYRQLPEEGLKFMVYLQKENIIDESGMPKERFSAEFPKEGPSILRIQQVVRGDSAAYFCASSPLQGALGEAFFGQGTRLTVV.

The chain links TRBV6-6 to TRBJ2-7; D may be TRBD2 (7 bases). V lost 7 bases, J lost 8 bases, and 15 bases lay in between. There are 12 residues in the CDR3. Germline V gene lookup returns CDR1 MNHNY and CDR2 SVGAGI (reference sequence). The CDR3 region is CASMGGAEKQYF. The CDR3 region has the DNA TGTGCCAGCATGGGGGGGGCGGAGAAGCAGTACTTC.

The CDR3: CASSSYRGRGETQYF. The DNA for the CDR3 is TGTGCCAGCAGCTCCTACAGGGGGCGCGGAGAGACCCAGTACTTC. This rearrangement joins TRBV13 to TRBJ2-5, with 9 bases matching TRBD1. V trimming: 4 bases; J trimming: 4 bases; junction bases outside the gene matches: 7. The CDR3 covers 15 residues. Germline V gene sequence: CDR1 PRHDT, CDR2 FYEKMQ (reference sequence).

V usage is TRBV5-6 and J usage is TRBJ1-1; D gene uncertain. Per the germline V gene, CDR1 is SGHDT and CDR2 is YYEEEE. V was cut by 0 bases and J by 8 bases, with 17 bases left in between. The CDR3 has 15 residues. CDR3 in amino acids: CASSLGVKGEGEAFF. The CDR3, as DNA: TGTGCCAGCAGCTTGGGAGTGAAGGGCGAGGGAGAAGCTTTCTTT.

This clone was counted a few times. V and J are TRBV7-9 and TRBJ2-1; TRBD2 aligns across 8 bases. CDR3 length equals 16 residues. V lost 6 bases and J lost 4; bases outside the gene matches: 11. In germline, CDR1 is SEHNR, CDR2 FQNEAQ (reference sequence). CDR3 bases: TGTGCCAGCAGTTACTGGCGGGGGGCGGGTTACAATGAGCAGTTCTTC. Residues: CASSYWRGAGYNEQFF.

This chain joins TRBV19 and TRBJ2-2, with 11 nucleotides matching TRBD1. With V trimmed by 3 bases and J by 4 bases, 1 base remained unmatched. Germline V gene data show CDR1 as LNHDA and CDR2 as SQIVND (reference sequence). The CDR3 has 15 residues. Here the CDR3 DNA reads TGTGCCAGTAGTATGGGGACAGGGGGCACCGGGGAGCTGTTTTTT. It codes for CASSMGTGGTGELFF.

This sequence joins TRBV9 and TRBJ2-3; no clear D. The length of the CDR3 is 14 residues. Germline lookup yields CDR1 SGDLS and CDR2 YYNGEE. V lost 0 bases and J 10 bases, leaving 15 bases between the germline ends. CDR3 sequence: CASSVAQQSMPQYF. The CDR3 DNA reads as TGTGCCAGCAGCGTAGCCCAACAGAGTATGCCGCAGTATTTT.

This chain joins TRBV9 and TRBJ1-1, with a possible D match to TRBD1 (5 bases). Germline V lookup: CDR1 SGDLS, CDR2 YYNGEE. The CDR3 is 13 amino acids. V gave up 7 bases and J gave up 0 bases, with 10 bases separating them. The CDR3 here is CASGEGVNTEAFF. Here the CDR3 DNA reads TGTGCCAGCGGAGAAGGGGTGAACACTGAAGCTTTCTTT.